The clone carrying this T cell receptor (beta chain) was seen only once. Its antigen is as yet unknown. This entry comes from a study of OX40 agonist ivuxolimab in advanced cancers. Findings and limits, study-wide: Antigen targets of the expanded peripheral T cells went undetermined.

The CDR3 is 14 residues long. In germline, CDR1 is SGHTA, CDR2 FQGNSA. Trimming cost V 1 base and J 7 bases, with 12 bases left between them. Using immunoSEQ multiplex PCR, the repertoire was profiled, and TCRdb retains in-frame clones only, with some absent. In the table there are around 86,000 clones, 84% of which are singletons. The chain carries TRBV7-2 and TRBJ2-3; the D gene is possibly TRBD2 (6 bases). This material consisted of CD4+ or CD8+ T cells sorted from blood, taken in a trial of the OX40 agonist ivuxolimab. The clonotype comes from an adult with an advanced solid tumor such as melanoma, head and neck, liver or kidney cancer. CDR3 region: CASSLDSSGYTQYF. The CDR3 bases are TGTGCCAGCAGCTTAGACAGTAGCGGTTATACGCAGTATTTT.